Reported below is one T cell receptor (beta chain). The data were taken from a study of blood T cell repertoires in COVID-19. Seattle cases were enrolled at active infection and followed longitudinally. Clones were read by immunoSEQ multiplex PCR, and TCRdb kept only the in-frame ones, dropping some. The sample has under 400,000 clones, under 90% seen once; the top ten hold 2.5% to 3.5%. This CDR3 is 13 amino acids long. The ends lost 3 bases at V and 6 bases at J; junction bases unmatched: 4. Sequencing input: peripheral blood. The sequence came from a woman in her 30s with COVID-19, enrolled during active disease. The chain uses TRBV12-3 or TRBV12-4 and TRBJ2-7; TRBD1 aligns across 8 bases. The CDR3 region has the DNA TGTGCCAGCAGTTTGAACAGGGGGACCGAGCAGTACTTC. Protein: CASSLNRGTEQYF.